Given below is one T cell receptor beta chain in context. The target of this receptor is not known. No quality values exist for individual bases; no much larger clone is one base distant. Per the publication, the treatment or condition label means: allogeneic hematopoietic cell transplantation with graft depleted of TCRalphabeta T cells and CD19 B cells. Transplant recipients were children who received TCRalphabeta/CD19-depleted allogeneic hematopoietic cell grafts. The sample is drawn from a study of T-cell reconstitution after alpha-beta-depleted transplantation in children (dated by TCRdb to 2015 to 2016). In terms of the full investigation: Using TCR repertoire profiling, the study followed T-cell immune reconstitution in a quantitative way in children after TCRalphabeta/CD19-depleted allogeneic hematopoietic cell transplantation.

Paper-wide results and their limitations: The apparently early alphabetaT-cell count recovery about two months after transplant was reportedly dependent on only several hundred rapidly expanded clones derived from non-depleted graft cells. Over the following months the frequencies of hyperexpanded clones went down, and after one year T-cell counts and TCRbeta diversity were mostly credited to newly produced T cells. In some patients, the high TCRbeta diversity seen at day 60 was put down to recipient T cells and intrathymic progenitors that had survived conditioning.

The method was PCR. The data were produced on an Illumina HiSeq 2500. TCR libraries were prepared with molecular barcoding, using unique molecular identifiers to normalize TCRbeta repertoire quantification. TCRdb applied fastp at Q25 and MiXCR to the public reads, then kept only in-frame beta chains. Each record represents a unique CDR3 protein, reported with the most common genes and DNA among its rows. The sample table records 500,000 or so distinct CDR3 sequences; about an eighth of these occur just once. 13% to 15% of the sample comes from the top ten. From the cysteine up to the phenylalanine, the CDR3 has a length of 18 residues. Of the read, only the CDR3 DNA is kept; its 54 bases are in frame from base 1.

The rearrangement joined TRBV21-1 to TRBJ1-2; TRBD1, the table's D call, was not compared with the DNA. TRBV21-1 is given as a pseudogene. The TCR sequence derives from a female patient aged 2-10 years who had a stem cell transplant for aplastic anemia, so the T cells may come from the graft donor. This specimen was PBMCs, mostly from graft donor cells, taken 180 days after TCRalphabeta/CD19-depleted stem cell transplant. The nucleotides read TGTGCCAGCAGCAAAGTCTCTATTTTGCCGCCCGGTGGCGGGGGCTACACCTTC. This sequence encodes CASSKVSILPPGGGGYTF.